Below are 13 T cell receptor beta chains sequenced from a single sample in a study of cytomegalovirus exposure and HLA in healthy donors. The PCR contained 60 Vbeta and 13 Jbeta primers. Only in-frame clones appear in the TCRdb table, and some are missing; sequencing was by immunoSEQ multiplex PCR. Of around 160,000 clones listed, 75% were seen once; the top ten hold 4.9%. What was sequenced was PBMCs. The receptors here all came from a male donor in good health and CMV-seronegative.

This clone has ten or more counts. The chain couples TRBV7-9 to TRBJ2-7, with D possibly matching TRBD2 (6 bases). The germline V gene has CDR1 SEHNR and CDR2 FQNEAQ (reference sequence). The ends were cut back, 5 bases at V and 6 bases at J, with 17 bases in the middle. This CDR3 has 14 amino acids. The CDR3 DNA reads TGTGCCAGCAGCGAGGGACTGTCCTCTGTCGAGCAGTACTTC. Residues: CASSEGLSSVEQYF.

J is TRBJ1-6 and V is TRBV29-1; tentatively, D is TRBD1 (5 bases). This CDR3 has 13 residues. Germline V gene data show CDR1 as SQVTM and CDR2 as ANQGSEA. With 5 bases removed from V and 10 bases from J, the gap between germline ends came to 15 bases. In nucleotides, the CDR3 is TGCAGCGTTCGACTGGTAGGGGTCTCACCCCTCCACTTT. Translation gives CSVRLVGVSPLHF.

This chain links TRBV4-1 with TRBJ2-3; the D gene is possibly TRBD1 (5 bases). CDR1 and CDR2 from the germline V gene are MGHRA and YSYEKL. CDR3 length: 12 amino acids. V was shortened by 4 bases and J by 5 bases, with 7 bases between the two germline ends. CDR3 sequence: CASSPRVDTQYF. The CDR3 coding sequence is TGCGCCAGCAGCCCCAGGGTAGATACGCAGTATTTT.

This chain uses TRBV15 with TRBJ1-1; perhaps TRBD1 as D (5 bases). V lost 6 bases to trimming and J lost 7 bases, with 21 bases between them. The germline V gene encodes CDR1 LNHNV and CDR2 YYDKDF (reference sequence). CDR3 length: 15 residues. This CDR3 reads CATRGGGIEVGEAFF. The DNA for the CDR3 is TGTGCCACCAGAGGTGGGGGGATAGAAGTAGGTGAAGCTTTCTTT.

The chain is built from TRBV28 and TRBJ1-2; TRBD1 is a possible D gene (6 bases). The CDR3 has 15 amino acids. Germline CDR1 is MDHEN and CDR2 is SYDVKM. Trimming shortened V by 3 bases and J by 3 bases, and 14 bases separated the two germline ends. As DNA, the CDR3 is TGTGCCAGCAGTTTCCGTGGGGGCACGCACTATGGCTACACCTTC. Protein: CASSFRGGTHYGYTF.

This rearrangement joins TRBV7-8 to TRBJ2-1; 9 bases are shared with TRBD1. With 5 bases clipped from V and 4 bases from J, the junction kept 6 bases outside the gene matches. The germline CDR1 and CDR2 sequences are SGHVS and FQNEAQ. CDR3 size: 15 residues. The chain's CDR3 is CASSQGQGRYNEQFF. The CDR3 DNA reads TGTGCCAGCAGCCAGGGACAGGGCCGGTACAATGAGCAGTTCTTC. The full variable domain, its missing parts supplied by reference TRBV7-8 and TRBJ2-1, is GAGVSQSPRYKVAKRGQDVALRCDPISGHVSLFWYQQALGQGPEFLTYFQNEAQLDKSGLPSDRFFAERPEGSVSTLKIQRTQQEDSAVYLCASSQGQGRYNEQFFGPGTRLTVL.

This chain connects TRBV27 to TRBJ2-7, with D maybe TRBD1 (6 bases). V dropped 3 bases and J dropped 0 bases, with 12 bases sitting between them. The CDR3 is 15 amino acids. CDR1 and CDR2 (germline): MNHEY, SMNVEV (reference sequence). The CDR3 spells CASSFGTPSSYEQYF. The DNA for the CDR3 is TGTGCCAGCAGTTTTGGGACACCTAGCTCCTACGAGCAGTACTTC.

With respect to this clone: Mismatch with germline at one junction end may stem from a read error. V and J are TRBV19 and TRBJ2-1; 7 bases line up with TRBD1. The CDR3 is made up of 13 amino acids. The germline gives CDR1 LNHDA, CDR2 SQIVND (reference sequence). The CDR3 loop is CASSSPGTAHRLF. For the CDR3, the DNA is TGTGCCAGTAGTAGCCCCGGGACAGCCCACCGGCTCTTC. Based on the CDR3 plus reference TRBV19 and TRBJ2-1, the full variable domain is DGGITQSPKYLFRKEGQNVTLSCEQNLNHDAMYWYRQDPGQGLRLIYYSQIVNDFQKGDIAEGYSVSREKKESFPLTVTSAQKNPTAFYLCASSSPGTAHRLFGPGTRLTVL.

This clone showed up just a few times. The chain combines TRBV7-9 with TRBJ2-1; 13 positions agree with TRBD2. Germline V CDR1 and CDR2: SEHNR, FQNEAQ (reference sequence). The CDR3 is 17 amino acids. Trimming took 5 bases from V and 4 from J; bases not matched to a gene: 8. CDR3 sequence (DNA): TGTGCCAGCAGCCCTCGACGACTAGCGGGAGGTTACAATGAGCAGTTCTTC. It codes for CASSPRRLAGGYNEQFF.

The chain employs TRBV18 and TRBJ2-3; 7 nucleotides match TRBD2. Germline CDR1 reads KGHSH; CDR2 reads LQKENI. Trimming took 0 bases from V and 0 from J; bases not matched to a gene: 0. The CDR3 contains 15 residues. This chain's CDR3 is CASSPPSGSTDTQYF. The CDR3 DNA is TGTGCCAGCTCACCACCTAGCGGGAGCACAGATACGCAGTATTTT.

This rearrangement joins TRBV30 to TRBJ2-1; 13 bases line up with TRBD2. The CDR3 runs to 15 residues. The germline gives CDR1 GTSNPN, CDR2 SVGIG (reference sequence). Trimming at V came to 5 bases and at J to 8 bases, leaving 9 bases not matched to a gene. The chain's CDR3 is CAWRRTSGRVYEQFF. In DNA form, the CDR3 reads TGTGCCTGGCGACGGACTAGCGGGAGAGTTTATGAGCAGTTCTTC.

This sequence joins TRBV7-2 and TRBJ2-5; 7 positions match TRBD1. The closer fit of TRBJ2-7 to the DNA end suggests the J call may be wrong. The CDR3 has 15 residues. Germline CDR1 and CDR2: SGHTA and FQGNSA. In DNA form, the CDR3 reads TGTGCCAGCAGCTTAGACAGGGGCCGCCTCTACGAGCAGTACTTC. Translation gives CASSLDRGRLYEQYF.

This clone was observed once. The V gene is TRBV6-5, the J gene TRBJ1-1; 8 nucleotides agree with TRBD1. This CDR3 comprises 15 residues. Germline V lookup: CDR1 MNHEY, CDR2 SVGAGI. With V trimmed by 5 bases and J by 6 bases, 11 bases remained unmatched. The CDR3 DNA reads TGTGCCAGCAGTCACCGGGACAGGTTTGTCGCTGAAGCTTTCTTT. It translates to CASSHRDRFVAEAFF.